The 15 T cell receptor beta chains presented below share a single source sample, sequenced in a study of patients and donors after allogeneic stem cell transplantation. Via MiXCR, TCRdb re-called the RT-PCR reads, giving one row per CDR3 protein. The sample records hundreds of thousands of distinct CDR3 sequences, about a sixth being singletons. Sequences were obtained from blood, either unsorted or a sorted T cell fraction (not recorded which). The receptors were gathered from a human donor who was either an allogeneic HSCT recipient or a stem cell or donor lymphocyte infusion donor (not recorded which). It is not recorded whose cells these are; they may come from a transplant donor.

This clonotype appeared a few times. The chain carries TRBV6-2 or TRBV6-3 and TRBJ1-1; TRBD1 matches 8 bases. CDR3 length: 13 residues. Germline loops: CDR1 MNHEY, CDR2 SVGEGT. V trimming: 4 bases; J trimming: 4 bases; junction bases outside the gene matches: 2. The CDR3 reads CASSWQGATEAFF. As DNA, the CDR3 is TGTGCCAGCAGTTGGCAGGGGGCCACTGAAGCTTTCTTT.

This clonotype was found a few times. V is TRBV10-3 and J is TRBJ2-3; 7 bases are a match to TRBD1. Looked up from germline, CDR1 is ENHRY and CDR2 is SYGVKD. V was pared by 6 bases and J by 5 bases, with 5 bases of the junction left unmatched. The length of the CDR3 is 13 residues. The CDR3 is CAIRGGRGDTQYF. CDR3 DNA sequence: TGTGCCATCAGAGGGGGCCGGGGAGATACGCAGTATTTT.

The chain has TRBV19 and TRBJ2-6; D may be TRBD1 (6 bases). V was cut by 5 bases and J by 3 bases, with 11 bases left in between. This CDR3 spans 15 amino acids. Per germline, CDR1 LNHDA and CDR2 SQIVND (reference sequence). The CDR3 DNA reads TGTGCCAGTAGTTCGGACAGCCTTGGGGCCAACGTCCTGACTTTC. Translation: CASSSDSLGANVLTF.

This clonotype appeared many times. The chain links TRBV12-3 or TRBV12-4 to TRBJ1-5; D is uncertain. The V end was cut by 7 bases, the J end by 2 bases, with 12 bases between. The CDR3 sequence is 14 residues long. CDR3 sequence reads: CASTTALGNQPQHF. The CDR3 DNA follows: TGTGCCAGCACCACTGCACTGGGCAATCAGCCCCAGCATTTT.

This chain uses TRBV27 with TRBJ2-3, with D maybe TRBD2 (5 bases). Germline V gene sequence: CDR1 MNHEY, CDR2 SMNVEV (reference sequence). Trimming took 7 bases from V and 1 from J, leaving 15 bases between them. The CDR3 is made up of 15 amino acids. The CDR3 region is CASTLNRERTDTQYF. CDR3 sequence (DNA): TGTGCCAGCACCCTAAACCGGGAACGCACAGATACGCAGTATTTT.

In this sample, this clonotype turned up a few times. V gene TRBV20-1 combines with J gene TRBJ2-1; D is uncertain. Trimming took off 0 bases at V and 10 bases at J, with 19 bases between the two ends. CDR1 DFQATT and CDR2 SNEGSKA come from the germline V gene (reference sequence). The CDR3 is 15 amino acids. CDR3 protein: CSARDPLPARWEQFF. In DNA form, the CDR3 reads TGCAGTGCTAGAGATCCCCTCCCGGCTAGATGGGAGCAGTTCTTC.

This sequence joins TRBV20-1 and TRBJ2-7, with TRBD1 as a possible D gene (5 bases). This CDR3 spans 14 amino acids. Trimming pared 0 bases from V and 5 bases from J, leaving 14 bases between. Germline CDR1 is DFQATT and CDR2 is SNEGSKA (reference sequence). DNA of the CDR3: TGCAGTGCTAGAGATAGGGCAGGGCTCAACGAGCAGTACTTC. Its translation: CSARDRAGLNEQYF.

The rearrangement joins TRBV7-2 to TRBJ2-7; TRBD1 might be the D (5 bases). Deletions cut 2 bases from V and 4 bases from J, with 15 bases between. The CDR3 contains 15 residues. Germline CDR1 SGHTA, CDR2 FQGNSA. The CDR3 DNA reads as TGTGCCAGCAGCTTATGGGCAGGGTATTTGTACGAGCAGTACTTC. Translated: CASSLWAGYLYEQYF. The whole variable domain, filled in from reference TRBV7-2 and TRBJ2-7, reads GAGVSQSPSNKVTEKGKDVELRCDPISGHTALYWYRQSLGQGLEFLIYFQGNSAPDKSGLPSDRFSAERTGGSVSTLTIQRTQQEDSAVYLCASSLWAGYLYEQYFGPGTRLTVT.

This CDR3 reads CSVWGGGTEAFF. As DNA, the CDR3 is TGCAGCGTTTGGGGGGGTGGTACTGAAGCTTTCTTT. The chain carries TRBV29-1 and TRBJ1-1, with D tentatively TRBD1 (5 bases). CDR3 size: 12 residues. Deletions cut 5 bases from V and 5 bases from J, with 12 bases between. From germline, CDR1 is SQVTM and CDR2 ANQGSEA.

This chain links TRBV5-5 with TRBJ1-4, with 9 bases aligning to TRBD1. V was pared by 4 bases and J by 0 bases, with 7 bases of the junction left unmatched. CDR1 is SGHKS and CDR2 is YYEKEE in the germline V gene (reference sequence). The CDR3 covers 17 residues. This CDR3 is CASSDDRGGATNEKLFF. CDR3 coding DNA: TGTGCCAGCAGCGACGACAGGGGGGGAGCAACTAATGAAAAACTGTTTTTT. The full variable domain, with the rest looked up from reference TRBV5-5 and TRBJ1-4, is DAGVTQSPTHLIKTRGQQVTLRCSPISGHKSVSWYQQVLGQGPQFIFQYYEKEERGRGNFPDRFSARQFPNYSSELNVNALLLGDSALYLCASSDDRGGATNEKLFFGSGTQLSVL.

This clonotype has more than one count but fewer than ten. This chain connects TRBV12-3 or TRBV12-4 to TRBJ1-6; TRBD1 matches at 7 bases. Trimming cost V 5 bases and J 3 bases; bases outside gene matches: 7. The CDR3 consists of 16 residues. The CDR3 reads CASSTPRQGYNSPLHF. Here the CDR3 DNA reads TGTGCCAGCAGTACCCCACGACAGGGCTATAATTCACCCCTCCACTTT.

This clonotype was recorded a few times. V usage is TRBV12-3 or TRBV12-4 and J usage is TRBJ1-2; 7 bases fit TRBD1. V lost 5 bases, J lost 8 bases, and 11 bases stayed unmatched. This CDR3 is built from 14 residues. In nucleotides, the CDR3 is TGTGCCAGCAGTCCTCGACAGGGAACGGAAGGCTACACCTTC. Protein: CASSPRQGTEGYTF.

This clonotype was detected only a few times. The rearrangement uses TRBV9 and TRBJ2-3; D is unclear. The germline V gene has CDR1 SGDLS and CDR2 YYNGEE. CDR3 length: 16 residues. Trimming pared 0 bases from V and 0 bases from J, leaving 11 bases between. The CDR3 sequence is CASSVEVFISTDTQYF. The CDR3 DNA sequence: TGTGCCAGCAGCGTAGAGGTTTTTATTAGCACAGATACGCAGTATTTT.

This clonotype was counted many times. The rearrangement uses TRBV10-3 and TRBJ2-3, with TRBD2 matching 8 bases. There are 16 residues in the CDR3. V lost 3 bases to trimming and J lost 1 base; unmatched junction nucleotides: 6. The V gene's germline CDR1 is ENHRY and CDR2 SYGVKD. The chain's CDR3 is CAISDWRGEGTDTQYF. CDR3 DNA: TGTGCCATCAGTGATTGGCGGGGGGAAGGCACAGATACGCAGTATTTT.

This clonotype turned up a few times. V usage is TRBV14 and J usage is TRBJ2-1, with D hard to call. The ends were cut back, 0 bases at V and 4 bases at J, with 16 bases in the middle. Germline V gives CDR1 SGHDN, CDR2 FVKESK. This CDR3 is built from 17 residues. CDR3 loop: CASSQESTGHQYNEQFF. The CDR3 DNA reads as TGTGCCAGCAGCCAAGAGTCCACCGGTCATCAATACAATGAGCAGTTCTTC.